This T cell receptor beta chain was sequenced during a study of Graves' ophthalmopathy and Graves' hyperthyroidism. TCR beta CDR3 regions were amplified from RNA transcripts. After a first-round RT-PCR with HTBI primers, a second-round multiplex PCR was run. TCRdb re-called the multiplex PCR reads through MiXCR, storing one row per CDR3 protein. This table holds over a million distinct CDR3 sequences, roughly 35% found once. Deletions cut 5 bases from V and 7 bases from J, with 8 bases between. Looked up from germline, CDR1 is MNHEY and CDR2 is SVGAGI. This CDR3 has 11 amino acids. This clonotype was recorded many times.

V gene TRBV6-5 combines with J gene TRBJ1-2; no clear D gene. The receptor's source is an adult man with Graves' hyperthyroidism. The sequencing sample was made of peripheral blood or thyroid tissue (not recorded which). In DNA form, the CDR3 reads TGTGCCAGCAGTCGGGGTGTTGGCTACACCTTC. It codes for CASSRGVGYTF.